This T cell receptor (beta chain) was identified in a study of cytomegalovirus exposure and HLA in healthy donors listed by TCRdb under 2017. The study in broad terms: An earlier analysis of some 620 of the donors reported about 300 Gb of sequence data and some 110 million unique TCR beta sequences obtained from about 179 million T cells. High-throughput TCR immunosequencing, statistical association of individual TCRs with disease status, and machine learning were combined to predict cytomegalovirus infection status. Rather than using new phenotypic data, the later analysis identified candidate immune exposures from TCR beta sequences and from how often those sequences occurred across donors. On average, around 240,000 unique TCR beta nucleotide sequences were sequenced per donor among 398 genotyped donors of the cohort, with 15% to 20% of those sequences being non-productive. Of the roughly 400 genotyped donors, about 84% fell in the genetic ancestry cluster associated with self-reported Caucasian donors. An earlier analysis of about 600 of the donors used high-throughput TCR beta sequencing to judge whether each TCR beta V gene segment behaved as functional or pseudogenic. Every repertoire in the discovery cohort had been generated on one and the same sequencing platform. In addition to the first cohort of 650 to 750 subjects, a separate validation cohort of approximately 130 different subjects was used. HLA typing included class I and class II loci at four-digit resolution. Approximately 300 gigabases of sequencing data and about 92 million unique TCR sequences made up an early release that covered over 550 HLA-typed donors. To study patterns of TCR occurrence, a later analysis re-analyzed previously published TCR beta repertoires from hundreds of donors and added high-resolution HLA genotyping. Donor age, sex, ethnicity and CMV serostatus were collected together with the repertoire data. Typing coverage differed by locus: A, B, C, DRB1 and DQB1 were typed in roughly 620-630 donors, DQA1 in about 500, DPA1 in some 570, and DPB1 in approximately 450. The study was designed to test whether signatures of past pathogen exposure could be identified by cataloging public T cell receptors. The study profiled the T cell repertoires of under 850 subjects by immunosequencing and related them to cytomegalovirus serostatus. A later genetic analysis took genome-wide SNP genotypes for 398 of the 666 donors and used that subset as a discovery cohort. Because of strong linkage in the cohort, roughly 5 DR-DQ haplotypes were treated as single units for association and clustering.

As for this clone: Its recognized antigen is unknown. One base away there is no much larger clone; base qualities are not given.

Preparation of the library involved the immunoSEQ multiplex PCR assay. A mixture of 60 forward primers for TCR Vbeta segments and 13 reverse primers for TCR Jbeta segments was used in the multiplex PCR. The CDR3 region of rearranged TCR beta genes was amplified from genomic DNA by a multiplex PCR assay. The Illumina HiSeq System was used to sequence the amplified TCR beta libraries as 87-base-pair reads. Turning to the authors' computational methods: In a later analysis, roughly 80 million unique TCR beta chains were counted across the roughly 670 repertoires, and approximately 11 million of these chains were shared by at least two donors. To remove PCR and sequencing errors, raw reads were error-corrected and collapsed into unique sequences using a nearest-neighbor algorithm that merged closely related sequences. To assign V, D and J gene segments, CDR3 sequences were aligned to IMGT reference sequences. For a sequence to be retained, a match of at least six nucleotides was required to both a V gene segment and a J gene segment. A rearrangement was called productive if the CDR3 had no stop codons and remained in frame with V and J, and every other rearrangement was called non-productive. CDR3 was defined according to IMGT convention as the region running from the second conserved V-encoded cysteine to the conserved J-encoded phenylalanine. Sequences without an unambiguous match to a single V gene segment were excluded from the earlier analysis of 587 of the donors. An earlier analysis of a few hundred of the donors classified V segments as functional when productive rearrangements were above 56.7% and as segregating when the standard deviation between donors was above 5%. A statistical classification framework was built for diagnosing cytomegalovirus status from the catalog of TCR beta chain sequences. In a later analysis, TCR nucleotide sequences were compared against IMGT/GENE-DB human TR gene sequences so that V and J genes could be assigned. The TCRdist pipeline was used in a later analysis to assign CDR3 sequences and most-parsimonious VDJ recombination scenarios. A later analysis defined each TCR beta chain by its CDR3 amino acid sequence plus V-gene family, and excluded reads lacking a unique V-gene family. A later analysis removed 450 to 600 highly shared, low-generation-probability nucleotide sequences to deal with suspected cross-contamination and a sequencing artifact. In a later analysis, a clonal expansion index for each public chain was calculated from normalized within-repertoire ranks of inferred template counts. In a later analysis, generation probabilities were computed with a VDJ recombination model fitted to out-of-frame rearrangements, and the resulting probabilities were checked against IGoR. In a later analysis, TCR-TCR, TCR-HLA and TCR-CMV co-occurrence was scored with hypergeometric tests, and a repertoire-size bias correction was applied to TCR pairs. False discovery rates were estimated in a later analysis by permuting HLA or CMV assignments 20 times. In a later analysis, co-occurring TCRs were grouped using DBSCAN, with TCRdist sequence similarity added in when clustering inside HLA-allele-positive subsets. Repertoires with fewer than 30,000 or more than 120,000 public chains were left out of co-occurrence clustering, as were five repertoires with anomalous nucleotide sharing. The clones in this table, taken by TCRdb from immuneACCESS, are in-frame only. Not every clone is retained; where verified, under half of the shortfall comes from an unresolved V gene, and the cause of the rest is unknown. V and J calls and clone size are copied from that table; D and trimming were computed from the DNA. For this sample there are under 200,000 clones; roughly 83% appear just once. The ten largest clones capture around 0.27% of the sample.

What the authors observed across the whole study: The presence/absence analyses assumed that sequencing depth was roughly uniform across donors, and that assumption may not be true. Because HLA typing was missing for some donors at each locus, association tests included only the typed subset. The study listed 150 to 200 TCR beta chains as associated with cytomegalovirus. According to the authors, the approach could potentially be generalized to other disease states and immunological phenotypes. Correlated functional status among segregating V segments might be attributable to linkage disequilibrium, but an unknown experimental factor could not be ruled out. In an earlier analysis of about 600 of the donors, most TCR beta V segments appeared in productive rearrangements about 87% or about 30% of the time, broadly matching IMGT annotations. A further reported finding was that TCR beta sequences accurately predicted the HLA-A and HLA-B alleles for most subjects in the first cohort. A later analysis found that HLA-associated TCR beta chains were more clonally expanded and had lower generation probabilities than equally common non-associated chains. In a later genetic analysis, a missense DCLRE1C variant was associated with V-gene and J-gene trimming of TCR beta chains, and the association was replicated in an independent cohort. Because counts were too low, fewer than 20 rarely observed V segments, including chromosome 9 orphons, were excluded from the earlier analysis of some 590 of the donors. According to a later analysis, TCR association rates differed among HLA loci, with DRB1 alleles showing the most associated TCRs and HLA-C alleles showing the fewest. Specific HLA alleles were associated with 15,000 to 20,000 TCR beta sequences at a false discovery rate of 0.05 in a later analysis. Several of the top co-occurrence clusters appeared to be linked to parvovirus B19, influenza, CMV and Epstein-Barr virus, according to a later analysis. Most TCR sequences were seen in very few donors, while some public TCRs were found in many individuals. Cytomegalovirus status was reported to be diagnosed by the classifier with high specificity and sensitivity in both the original and validation cohorts. A cluster of highly shared sequence variants was judged likely to be a technical artifact of the sequencing pipeline. According to a later genetic analysis, donors in an Asian-associated ancestry cluster had fewer N-insertions in productive TCRs than the roughly 700-donor mean. The 87-base-pair reads could not distinguish some IMGT-functional V segments, including TRBV6-2 and TRBV6-3, so those segments were excluded. According to a later analysis, most CMV-associated TCR beta chains appeared to be HLA-restricted, and the HLA associations seemed to be driven largely by CMV exposure. This cohort had only TCR beta chains sequenced, and the lack of alpha or paired-chain data limited which features could be detected. In vitro tests confirmed that a few of the cytomegalovirus-associated TCR beta chains recognize cytomegalovirus antigens. The only immune exposure information available for the cohort was CMV serostatus. When HLA alleles, especially DR and DQ, strongly co-occurred, attributing TCR associations to individual alleles was difficult.

In the germline V gene, CDR1 corresponds to MDHEN and CDR2 to SYDVKM. Trimmed from V: 4 bases; trimmed from J: 2 bases; junction bases lacking a gene match: 6. Taken from cysteine to phenylalanine, the CDR3 has 16 residues. Only CDR3 DNA is held: 48 bases, read in frame from base 1. The cohort consisted of more than 650 healthy bone marrow donors. At the time of sampling, all cohort members were nominally healthy, though unrecorded immune exposures were likely present. The donor tested CMV seronegative, placing the donor among the 350 or so seronegative members of the cohort. A peripheral blood sample was collected from each donor, and TCR beta sequencing was performed on peripheral blood mononuclear cells. Genomic DNA was extracted from the blood cell samples with the Qiagen DNeasy Blood Extraction Kit.

Sequencing used PBMCs. The chain joins TRBV28 to TRBJ2-3; the junction holds 10 bases that match TRBD2. The TCR was taken from a boy aged 5-17 years in good health and CMV-seronegative. The DNA reads as follows: TGTGCCAGCAGTTCGGGACTAGCGCTATACACAGATACGCAGTATTTT. It translates to CASSSGLALYTDTQYF.